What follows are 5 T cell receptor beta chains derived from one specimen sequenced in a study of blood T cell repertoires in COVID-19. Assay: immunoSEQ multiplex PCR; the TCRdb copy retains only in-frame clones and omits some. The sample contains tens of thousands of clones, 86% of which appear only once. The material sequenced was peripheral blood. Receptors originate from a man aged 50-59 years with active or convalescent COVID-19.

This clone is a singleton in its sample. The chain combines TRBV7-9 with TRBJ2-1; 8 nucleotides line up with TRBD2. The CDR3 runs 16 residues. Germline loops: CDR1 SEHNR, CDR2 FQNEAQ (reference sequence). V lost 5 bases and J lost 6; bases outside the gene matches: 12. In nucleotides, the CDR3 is TGTGCCAGCAGCAATACTCCCAGCGGGAGAATCAATGAGCAGTTCTTC. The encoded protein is CASSNTPSGRINEQFF.

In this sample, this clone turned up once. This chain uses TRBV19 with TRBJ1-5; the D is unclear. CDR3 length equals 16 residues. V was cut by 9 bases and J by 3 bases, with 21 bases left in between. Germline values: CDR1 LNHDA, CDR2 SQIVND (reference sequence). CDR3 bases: TGTGCCAGCCACGCACGGGGAGGGCCCTCCAATCAGCCCCAGCATTTT. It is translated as CASHARGGPSNQPQHF.

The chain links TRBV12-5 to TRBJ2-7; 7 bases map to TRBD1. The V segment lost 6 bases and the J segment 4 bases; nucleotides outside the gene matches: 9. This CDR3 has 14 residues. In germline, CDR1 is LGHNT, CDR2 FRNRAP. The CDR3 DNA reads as TGTGCTAGTGGATCCGGGACAGCGTTTTACGAGCAGTACTTC. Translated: CASGSGTAFYEQYF.

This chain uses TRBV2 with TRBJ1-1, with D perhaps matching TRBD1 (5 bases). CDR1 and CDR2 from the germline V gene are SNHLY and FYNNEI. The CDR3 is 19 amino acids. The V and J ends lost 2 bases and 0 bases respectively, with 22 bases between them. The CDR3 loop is CASSEWGGQFMLMNTEAFF. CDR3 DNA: TGTGCCAGCAGTGAATGGGGGGGTCAATTTATGTTAATGAACACTGAAGCTTTCTTT.

The CDR3 sequence: CSVGHSAGNHEQYF. The CDR3, as DNA: TGCAGCGTTGGTCACTCCGCGGGGAACCACGAGCAGTACTTC. The V and J genes are TRBV29-1 and TRBJ2-7; TRBD2 is a possible D gene (6 bases). The V and J ends lost 4 bases and 5 bases respectively, with 18 bases between them. The CDR3 spans 14 residues. Germline values: CDR1 SQVTM, CDR2 ANQGSEA.